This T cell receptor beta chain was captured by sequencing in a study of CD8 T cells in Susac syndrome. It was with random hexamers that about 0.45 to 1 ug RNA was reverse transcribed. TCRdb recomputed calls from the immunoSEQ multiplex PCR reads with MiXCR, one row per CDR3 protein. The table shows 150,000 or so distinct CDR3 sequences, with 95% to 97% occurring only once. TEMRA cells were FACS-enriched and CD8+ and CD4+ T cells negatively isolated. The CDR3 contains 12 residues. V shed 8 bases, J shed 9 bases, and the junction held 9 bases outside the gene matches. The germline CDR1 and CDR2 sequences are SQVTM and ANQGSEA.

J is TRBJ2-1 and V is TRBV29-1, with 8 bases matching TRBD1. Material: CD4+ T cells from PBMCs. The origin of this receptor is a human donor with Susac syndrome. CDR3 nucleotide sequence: TGCAGCTTTAGGACAGGGATAAGTGAGCAGTTCTTC. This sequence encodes CSFRTGISEQFF.